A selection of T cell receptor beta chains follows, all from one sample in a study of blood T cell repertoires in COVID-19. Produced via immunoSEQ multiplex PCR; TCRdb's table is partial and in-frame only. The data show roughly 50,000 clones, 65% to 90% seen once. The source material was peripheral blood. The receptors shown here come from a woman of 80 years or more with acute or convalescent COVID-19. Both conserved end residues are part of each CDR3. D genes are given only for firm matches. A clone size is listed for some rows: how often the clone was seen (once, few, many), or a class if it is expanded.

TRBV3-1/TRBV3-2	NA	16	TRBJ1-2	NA	TGTGCCAGCAGCCAAGAAACCTTGACAGACACCTATGGCTACACCTTC	CASSQETLTDTYGYTF
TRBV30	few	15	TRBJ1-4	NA	TGTGCCTGGACCAAACAGCGGGGAACCGGGGAAAAACTGTTTTTT	CAWTKQRGTGEKLFF
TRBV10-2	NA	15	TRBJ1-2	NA	TGCGCCAGCAGTGAGGTGGCAGGGGCCCACCTAGGCTACACCTTC	CASSEVAGAHLGYTF
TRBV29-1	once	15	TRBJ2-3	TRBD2	TGCAGCGTTGAAACGGGGGGGCCTGGGACAGATACGCAGTATTTT	CSVETGGPGTDTQYF
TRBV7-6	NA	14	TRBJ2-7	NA	TGTGCCAGCAGCTTAGATGACCGAGGCCACGAGCAGTACTTC	CASSLDDRGHEQYF
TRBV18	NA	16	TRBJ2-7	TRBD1	TGTGCCAGCTCACCAGGGACAGGGGGTCCTACCTACGAGCAGTACTTC	CASSPGTGGPTYEQYF
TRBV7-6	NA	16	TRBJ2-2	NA	TGTGCCAGCAGCTTAGGGCAGGGCCCGAGCACCGGGGAGCTGTTTTTT	CASSLGQGPSTGELFF
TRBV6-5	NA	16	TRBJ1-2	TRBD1	TGTGCCAGCAGTTACTCCTCCCGGGACAGGGGGCATGGCTACACCTTC	CASSYSSRDRGHGYTF
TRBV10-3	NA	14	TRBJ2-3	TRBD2	TGTGCCATCAAACCTAGCGGAAACACAGATACGCAGTATTTT	CAIKPSGNTDTQYF
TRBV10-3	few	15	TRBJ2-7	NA	TGTGCCATCAGCCCTAGCGCGGCGAGCTCCTACGAGCAGTACTTC	CAISPSAASSYEQYF
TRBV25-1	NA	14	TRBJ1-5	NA	TGTGCCAGCAGTGAGGGAGGAGGCAATCAGCCCCAGCATTTT	CASSEGGGNQPQHF
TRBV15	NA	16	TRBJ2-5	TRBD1	TGTGCCACCAGCACCTTACAGGGGTCCAAAACGGAGACCCAGTACTTC	CATSTLQGSKTETQYF
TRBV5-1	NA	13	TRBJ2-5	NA	TGCGCCAGCAGCTTATTGCTAGAAGAGACCCAGTACTTC	CASSLLLEETQYF
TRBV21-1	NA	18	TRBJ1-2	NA	TGTGCCAGCATCACTCCGACCCAGAGACGGACTACTAACTATGGCTACACCTTC	CASITPTQRRTTNYGYTF
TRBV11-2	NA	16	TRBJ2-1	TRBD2	TGTGCCAGCAGCCCCTGGACTAGCGGGGGTCGGGATGAGCAGTTCTTC	CASSPWTSGGRDEQFF
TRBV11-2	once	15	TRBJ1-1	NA	TGTGCCAGCAGCCGCGGGGCAGCGCACAACACTGAAGCTTTCTTT	CASSRGAAHNTEAFF
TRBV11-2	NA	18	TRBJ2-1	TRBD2	TGTGCCAGCAGCCCGGGGGGAAGGGAGCGGGCCTCCTACAATGAGCAGTTCTTC	CASSPGGRERASYNEQFF
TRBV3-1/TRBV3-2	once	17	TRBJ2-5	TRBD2	TGTGCCAGCAGCCAAGATGGGGTTAGCGGGGGGGGAGAGACCCAGTACTTC	CASSQDGVSGGGETQYF
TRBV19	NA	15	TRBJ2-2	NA	TGTGCCAGTAGTATGACGGAGCTAAACACCGGGGAGCTGTTTTTT	CASSMTELNTGELFF
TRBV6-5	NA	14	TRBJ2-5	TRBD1	TGTGCCAGCACCACAGGGGCAAGCCAAGAGACCCAGTACTTC	CASTTGASQETQYF
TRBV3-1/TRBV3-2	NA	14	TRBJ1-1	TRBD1	TGTGCCAGCTCTCGACAGGGGACGAACACTGAAGCTTTCTTT	CASSRQGTNTEAFF
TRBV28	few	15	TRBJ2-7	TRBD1	TGTGCCAGCAGCCCAGCCCTTACAGGGGCGCGGGAGCAGTACTTC	CASSPALTGAREQYF
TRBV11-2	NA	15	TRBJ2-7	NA	TGTGCCAGCAGCTTTGGACGGGGAGAGGCCTACGAGCAGTACTTC	CASSFGRGEAYEQYF
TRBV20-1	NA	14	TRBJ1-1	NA	TGCAGTGCTAGTGGTTTTGGAGCGAACACTGAAGCTTTCTTT	CSASGFGANTEAFF
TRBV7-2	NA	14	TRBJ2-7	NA	TGTGCCAGCAGCCCACGGACGGGGTTGGGCGAGCAGTACTTC	CASSPRTGLGEQYF
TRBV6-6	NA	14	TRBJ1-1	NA	TGTGCCAGCAGTTACTCTCCCCAGGCCGATACGACTTTCTTT	CASSYSPQADTTFF
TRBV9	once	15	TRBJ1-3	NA	TGTGCCAGCAGCCCGACGGGGGGCTCTGGAAACACCATATATTTT	CASSPTGGSGNTIYF
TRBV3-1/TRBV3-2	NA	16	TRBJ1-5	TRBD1	TGTGCCAGCAGCCTCTCTGGACAGGGGGCTCTACAGCCCCAGCATTTT	CASSLSGQGALQPQHF
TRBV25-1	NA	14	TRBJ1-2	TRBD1	TGTGCCAGCAGTGTACAGGGGGCCGGGGGTGGCTACACCTTC	CASSVQGAGGGYTF
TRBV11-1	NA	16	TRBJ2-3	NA	TGTGCCAGCAGCTTGGGGGCTGGGCAGGGAACAGATACGCAGTATTTT	CASSLGAGQGTDTQYF
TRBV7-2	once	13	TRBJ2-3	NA	TGTGCCAGCAGCGCGGGGTCCCGGGGTACGCAGTATTTT	CASSAGSRGTQYF
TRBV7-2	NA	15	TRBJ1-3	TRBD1	TGTGCCAGCAGCGAACGGGACAGTTGGGGAAACACCATATATTTT	CASSERDSWGNTIYF
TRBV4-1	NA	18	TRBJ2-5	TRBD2	TGCGCCAGCAGCCAAGATCGGACTAGCGGGGGGACCCAAGAGACCCAGTACTTC	CASSQDRTSGGTQETQYF
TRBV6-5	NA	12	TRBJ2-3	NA	TGTGCCAGCAGTCTCCCCGAGGGTACGCAGTATTTT	CASSLPEGTQYF
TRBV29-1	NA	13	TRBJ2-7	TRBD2	TGCAGCGTTGAGGCTAGCGGGGGTTCCGAGCAGTACTTC	CSVEASGGSEQYF
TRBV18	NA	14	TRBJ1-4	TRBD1	TGTGCCAGCTCACAACAGGGGGTGGATGAAAAACTGTTTTTT	CASSQQGVDEKLFF
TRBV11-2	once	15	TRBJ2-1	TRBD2	TGTGCCAGCAGCCTCAGACTAGCGGGGGGGTATGAGCAGTTCTTC	CASSLRLAGGYEQFF
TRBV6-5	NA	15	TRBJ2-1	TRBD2	TGTGCCAGCAGCGAGGGACTAGCCTCCTTTAATGAGCAGTTCTTC	CASSEGLASFNEQFF
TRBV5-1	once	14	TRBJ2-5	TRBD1	TGCGCCAGCAGCCCCGGGACAGGAGGGGAGACCCAGTACTTC	CASSPGTGGETQYF
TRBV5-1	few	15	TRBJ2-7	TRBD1	TGCGCCAGCAGCAGGGACGGGACAGGGGGTGGGGAGCAGTACTTC	CASSRDGTGGGEQYF
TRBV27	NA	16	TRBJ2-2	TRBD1	TGTGCCAGCAGTCAGACAGGGGGCCGGAGCACCGGGGAGCTGTTTTTT	CASSQTGGRSTGELFF
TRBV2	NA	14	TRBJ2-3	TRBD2	TGTGCCAGCAAGTCCGGGGGGGGCGCAGATACGCAGTATTTT	CASKSGGGADTQYF
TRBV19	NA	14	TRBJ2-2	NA	TGTGCCAGTAGTATCAGGGGCCCAGCCGGGGAGCTGTTTTTT	CASSIRGPAGELFF
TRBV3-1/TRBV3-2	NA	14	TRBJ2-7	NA	TGTGCCAGCAGCCCTAACAACGGGGGCTACGAGCAGTACTTC	CASSPNNGGYEQYF
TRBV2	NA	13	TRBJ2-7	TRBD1	TGTGCCAGCAAAACAGGGGGAGGATACGAGCAGTACTTC	CASKTGGGYEQYF
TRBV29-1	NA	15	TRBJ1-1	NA	TGCAGCGTTGAAGAAATTTGGCCCATGAACACTGAAGCTTTCTTT	CSVEEIWPMNTEAFF
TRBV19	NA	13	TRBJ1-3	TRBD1	TGTGCCAGTATCGGACAGGGGAGAAACACCATATATTTT	CASIGQGRNTIYF
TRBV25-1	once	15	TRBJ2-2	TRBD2	TGTGCCAGCAGTCCCCGGGGAGGGGACACCGGGGAGCTGTTTTTT	CASSPRGGDTGELFF
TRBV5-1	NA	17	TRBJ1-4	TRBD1	TGCGCCAGCAGCTTGGAGCCAACCGGGACAGCCGATGAAAAACTGTTTTTT	CASSLEPTGTADEKLFF
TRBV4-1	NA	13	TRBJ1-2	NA	TGCGCCAGCAGCCAAGAGGGGGCGTCAGGCTACACCTTC	CASSQEGASGYTF
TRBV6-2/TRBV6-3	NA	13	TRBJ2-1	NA	TGTGCCAGCAGTACCTCCAGGGTAAATGAGCAGTTCTTC	CASSTSRVNEQFF
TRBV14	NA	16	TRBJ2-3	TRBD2	TGTGCCAGCAGCCAGGGACTAGCGACCCGCACAGATACGCAGTATTTT	CASSQGLATRTDTQYF
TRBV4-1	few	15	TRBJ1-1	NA	TGCGCCAGCAGCCAGTCACAGAGCAAGAACACTGAAGCTTTCTTT	CASSQSQSKNTEAFF
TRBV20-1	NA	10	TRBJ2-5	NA	TGCAGTGCTCCTCAAGAGACCCAGTACTTC	CSAPQETQYF
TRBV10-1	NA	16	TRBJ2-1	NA	TGCGCCAGCAGTGAGTCCTCAGGGCTCTCCCACAATGAGCAGTTCTTC	CASSESSGLSHNEQFF
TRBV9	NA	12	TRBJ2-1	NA	TGTGCCAGCAGCGGACTCTACAATGAGCAGTTCTTC	CASSGLYNEQFF